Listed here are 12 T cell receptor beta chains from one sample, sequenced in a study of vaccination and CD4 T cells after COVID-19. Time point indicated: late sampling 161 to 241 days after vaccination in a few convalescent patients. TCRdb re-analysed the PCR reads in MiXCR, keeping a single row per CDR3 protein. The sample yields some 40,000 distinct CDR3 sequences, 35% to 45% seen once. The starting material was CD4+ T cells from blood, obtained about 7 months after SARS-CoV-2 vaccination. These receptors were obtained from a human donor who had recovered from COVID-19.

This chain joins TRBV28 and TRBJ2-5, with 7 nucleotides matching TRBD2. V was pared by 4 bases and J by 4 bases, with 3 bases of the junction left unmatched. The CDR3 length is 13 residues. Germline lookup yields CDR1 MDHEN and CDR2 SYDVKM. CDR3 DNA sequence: TGTGCCAGCAGTTCTAGCGGCAGAGAGACCCAGTACTTC. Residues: CASSSSGRETQYF.

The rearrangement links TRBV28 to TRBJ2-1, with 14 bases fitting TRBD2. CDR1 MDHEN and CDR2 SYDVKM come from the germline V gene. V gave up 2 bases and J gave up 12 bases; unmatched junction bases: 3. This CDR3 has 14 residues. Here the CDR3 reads CASSLGLAGGGQFF. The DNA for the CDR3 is TGTGCCAGCAGTTTAGGACTAGCGGGGGGCGGGCAGTTCTTC.

CDR3 sequence reads: CSARTGELYEQYF. Here the CDR3 DNA reads TGCAGTGCGAGGACAGGCGAGCTCTACGAGCAGTACTTC. The rearrangement joins TRBV20-1 to TRBJ2-7; TRBD1 matches at 7 bases. Germline CDR1 DFQATT, CDR2 SNEGSKA (reference sequence). This CDR3 comprises 13 residues. After removal of 6 bases from V and 3 bases from J, the junction contained 8 bases not matched to a gene.

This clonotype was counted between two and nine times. The CDR3 nucleotides read TGTGCCAGCTGGGAGGGACAGTTCAATCAGCCCCAGCATTTT. Protein product: CASWEGQFNQPQHF. The chain has TRBV6-1 and TRBJ1-5; 7 bases are a match to TRBD1. V was clipped by 8 bases and J by 3 bases; unmatched bases: 7. The CDR3 extends over 14 amino acids. Germline lookup yields CDR1 MNHNS and CDR2 SASEGT.

CDR3 sequence (DNA): TGTGCCAGCAGTTTACCGGGGTTAGGCGTGAACACTGAAGCTTTCTTT. It codes for CASSLPGLGVNTEAFF. The chain is built from TRBV28 and TRBJ1-1; D unclear. V lost 2 bases and J lost 0, with 13 bases in between. CDR1 and CDR2 (germline): MDHEN, SYDVKM. The CDR3 is 16 amino acids.

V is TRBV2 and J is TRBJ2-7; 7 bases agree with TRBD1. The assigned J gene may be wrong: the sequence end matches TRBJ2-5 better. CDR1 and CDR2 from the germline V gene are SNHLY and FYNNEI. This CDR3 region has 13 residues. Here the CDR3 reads CASRPDREGTQYF. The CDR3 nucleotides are TGTGCCAGCAGACCCGACAGGGAAGGGACCCAGTACTTC.

As DNA, the CDR3 is TGTGCCAGCAGTTACTCCCTAGCGGGTCCGACTAATGAGCAGTTCTTC. It is translated as CASSYSLAGPTNEQFF. V and J are TRBV6-2 or TRBV6-3 and TRBJ2-1, with TRBD2 matching over 8 bases. The J segment lost 7 bases and the V segment lost 0 bases, leaving 8 bases of the junction unmatched. CDR3 length: 16 amino acids. Germline V gene sequence: CDR1 MNHEY, CDR2 SVGEGT.

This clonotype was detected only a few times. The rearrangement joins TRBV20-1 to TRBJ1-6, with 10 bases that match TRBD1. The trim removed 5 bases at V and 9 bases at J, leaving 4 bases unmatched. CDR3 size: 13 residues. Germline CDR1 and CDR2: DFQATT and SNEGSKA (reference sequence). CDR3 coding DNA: TGCAGTGCTTTGACAGGGGGCAGTTCACCCCTCCACTTT. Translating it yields CSALTGGSSPLHF.

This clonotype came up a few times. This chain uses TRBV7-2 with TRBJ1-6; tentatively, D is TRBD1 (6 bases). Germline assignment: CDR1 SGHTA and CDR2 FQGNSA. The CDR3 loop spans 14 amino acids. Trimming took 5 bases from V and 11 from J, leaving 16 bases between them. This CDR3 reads CASSVDRSRTPLHF. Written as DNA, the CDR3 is TGTGCCAGCAGCGTTGACAGGAGCAGAACACCCCTCCACTTT.

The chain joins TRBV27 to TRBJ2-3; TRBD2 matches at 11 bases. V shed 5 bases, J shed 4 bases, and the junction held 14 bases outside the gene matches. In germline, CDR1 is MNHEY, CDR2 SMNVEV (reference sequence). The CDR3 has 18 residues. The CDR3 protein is CASSPISVVSGRADTQYF. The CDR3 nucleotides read TGTGCCAGCAGTCCCATCTCCGTTGTTAGCGGGAGGGCAGATACGCAGTATTTT.

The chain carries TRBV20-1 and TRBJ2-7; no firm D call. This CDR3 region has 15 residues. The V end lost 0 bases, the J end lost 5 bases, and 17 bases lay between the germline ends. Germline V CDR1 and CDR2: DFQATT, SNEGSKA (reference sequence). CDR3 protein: CSARDPGSGLDEQYF. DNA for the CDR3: TGCAGTGCTAGAGATCCCGGTTCTGGGCTCGACGAGCAGTACTTC.

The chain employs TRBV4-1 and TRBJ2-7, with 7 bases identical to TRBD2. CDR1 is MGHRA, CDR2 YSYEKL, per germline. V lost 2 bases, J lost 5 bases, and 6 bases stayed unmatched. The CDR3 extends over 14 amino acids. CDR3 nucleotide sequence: TGCGCCAGCAGCCAACGGGCGGGAGATGACGAGCAGTACTTC. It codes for CASSQRAGDDEQYF.